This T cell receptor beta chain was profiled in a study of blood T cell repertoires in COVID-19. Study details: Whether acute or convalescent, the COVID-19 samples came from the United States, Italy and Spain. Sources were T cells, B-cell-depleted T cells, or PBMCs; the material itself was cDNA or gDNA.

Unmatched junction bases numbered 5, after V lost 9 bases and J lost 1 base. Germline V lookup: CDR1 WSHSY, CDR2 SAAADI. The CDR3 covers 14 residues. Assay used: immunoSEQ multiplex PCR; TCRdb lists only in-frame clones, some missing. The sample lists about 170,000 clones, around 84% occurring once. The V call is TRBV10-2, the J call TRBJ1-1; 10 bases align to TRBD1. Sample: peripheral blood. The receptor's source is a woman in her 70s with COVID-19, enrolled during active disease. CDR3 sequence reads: CASRTGGSNTEAFF. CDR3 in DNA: TGCGCCAGTCGGACAGGGGGGTCGAACACTGAAGCTTTCTTT.